These 22 T cell receptor beta chains came from one sample sequenced in a study of PD-1 blockade in classical Hodgkin lymphoma. Repertoires were generated with immunoSEQ multiplex PCR, while TCRdb's copy carries only in-frame clones and drops some. The profile shows about 17,000 clones, around 78% of them singletons. Time point: cycle 4 day 1 (C4D1), after five to seven weeks of nivolumab. Autologous stem cell transplantation was followed by relapse in every patient, and brentuximab vedotin exposure varied. Magnetic negative selection was used to purify CD4+ T cells from thawed PBMCs. Material: CD4+ T cells from blood, obtained before the fourth cycle of nivolumab. Source of these receptors: a human donor with classical Hodgkin lymphoma.

V usage is TRBV7-6 and J usage is TRBJ1-5; D is unclear. Per germline, CDR1 SGHVS and CDR2 FNYEAQ. The CDR3 has 14 amino acids. Trimming removed 1 base from V and 2 bases from J, with 6 bases in between. The chain's CDR3 is CASSLVAGNQPQHF. The CDR3 DNA sequence: TGTGCCAGCAGCTTAGTTGCAGGCAATCAGCCCCAGCATTTT.

A single count supports this clone. The chain carries TRBV7-9 and TRBJ2-5; TRBD2 matches 15 bases. The V gene end was trimmed by 5 bases and the J gene end by 5 bases; junction bases not matched to a gene: 9. CDR3 length: 17 residues. Germline V gene lookup returns CDR1 SEHNR and CDR2 FQNEAQ (reference sequence). CDR3 nucleotides: TGTGCCAGCAGCCAAACCGGGACTAGCGGGAGGAGGGAGACCCAGTACTTC. As protein: CASSQTGTSGRRETQYF.

This clone was counted a few times. This chain links TRBV5-6 with TRBJ1-5; D not resolved. V was pared by 0 bases and J by 2 bases, with 12 bases between. Germline values: CDR1 SGHDT, CDR2 YYEEEE. The CDR3 loop spans 16 amino acids. The CDR3: CASSLGLGPGNQPQHF. Here the CDR3 DNA reads TGTGCCAGCAGCTTGGGGCTGGGCCCGGGCAATCAGCCCCAGCATTTT.

The genes are TRBV6-4 and TRBJ2-5, with D uncertain. Germline loops: CDR1 MRHNA, CDR2 SNTAGT. The CDR3 extends over 13 amino acids. V shed 0 bases and J shed 7 bases, with 9 bases lying between them. The CDR3 is CASSDSAWGTQYF. CDR3 DNA sequence: TGTGCCAGCAGTGACTCGGCGTGGGGGACCCAGTACTTC.

The chain joins TRBV19 to TRBJ2-3, with 7 positions matching TRBD1. The CDR3 consists of 15 residues. The junction had 9 bases not matched to a gene; V was cut back by 4 bases and J by 5 bases. Per germline, CDR1 LNHDA and CDR2 SQIVND (reference sequence). CDR3 region: CASSTGDSRGDTQYF. The CDR3 nucleotides are TGTGCCAGTAGTACCGGGGACAGCCGAGGAGATACGCAGTATTTT.

The DNA of the CDR3 is TGTGCCAGCAAAAGCGGGAGCTCCTACAATGAGCAGTTCTTC. Residues: CASKSGSSYNEQFF. V and J are TRBV18 and TRBJ2-1, with 8 bases that match TRBD2. Germline CDR1 reads KGHSH; CDR2 reads LQKENI. The CDR3 extends over 14 amino acids. V dropped 8 bases and J dropped 0; count of bases not matched to a gene: 3. The whole variable domain, remainder taken from reference TRBV18 and TRBJ2-1, is NAGVMQNPRHLVRRRGQEARLRCSPMKGHSHVYWYRQLPEEGLKFMVYLQKENIIDESGMPKERFSAEFPKEGPSILRIQQVVRGDSAAYFCASKSGSSYNEQFFGPGTRLTVL.

The chain links TRBV9 to TRBJ1-1; D is uncertain. Trimming left V 6 bases short and J 0 bases short, with 9 bases between. CDR1 and CDR2 (germline): SGDLS, YYNGEE. This CDR3 spans 13 amino acids. In nucleotides, the CDR3 is TGTGCCAGCACCCCCTCTATGAACACTGAAGCTTTCTTT. Encoded protein: CASTPSMNTEAFF.

The table lists this clone with a few counts. The rearrangement joins TRBV5-1 to TRBJ2-2, with D perhaps being TRBD1 or TRBD2 (5 bases each). The CDR3 sequence is 17 residues long. The germline V gene has CDR1 SGHRS and CDR2 YFSETQ. V was clipped by 0 bases and J by 3 bases, with 15 bases between them. CDR3 DNA: TGCGCCAGCAGCTTGGCCGGGGCAGGGCTAGACACCGGGGAGCTGTTTTTT. Translating gives CASSLAGAGLDTGELFF.

The chain combines TRBV11-2 with TRBJ2-7; no definite D call. The CDR3 is made up of 16 amino acids. Trimming removed 4 bases at V and 2 bases at J, with 18 bases between. The germline V gene encodes CDR1 SGHAT and CDR2 FQNNGV. CDR3 amino acids: CASSSSLAGRTYEQYF. DNA for the CDR3: TGTGCCAGCAGCTCTTCCTTAGCAGGCCGTACCTACGAGCAGTACTTC.

The CDR3 region is CASSMTSIETQYF. DNA of the CDR3: TGTGCCAGCAGCATGACTAGTATCGAGACCCAGTACTTC. V usage is TRBV5-6 and J usage is TRBJ2-5; a weak D match, TRBD2 (6 bases). The CDR3 is made up of 13 amino acids. The V end lost 4 bases, the J end lost 5 bases, and 12 bases lay between the germline ends. The germline V gene has CDR1 SGHDT and CDR2 YYEEEE.

The V call is TRBV29-1, the J call TRBJ2-3, with 8 bases fitting TRBD1. With V trimmed by 5 bases and J by 6 bases, 10 bases remained unmatched. Germline CDR1 is SQVTM and CDR2 is ANQGSEA. The CDR3 sequence is 14 residues long. CDR3 DNA: TGCAGCGTTCTATTGACAGGGGTAGGTGATACGCAGTATTTT. Its translation is CSVLLTGVGDTQYF.

The V gene is TRBV5-1, the J gene TRBJ2-3; possible D gene TRBD1, 5 bases. Trimming took off 0 bases at V and 3 bases at J, with 8 bases between the two ends. Germline loops: CDR1 SGHRS, CDR2 YFSETQ. The CDR3 extends over 14 amino acids. CDR3 region: CASSLGQRTDTQYF. CDR3 sequence (DNA): TGCGCCAGCAGCTTGGGACAGAGGACAGATACGCAGTATTTT.

The chain couples TRBV6-6 to TRBJ2-1, with a possible D match to TRBD2 (5 bases). Germline V CDR1 and CDR2: MNHNY, SVGAGI (reference sequence). The CDR3 contains 16 residues. V gave up 2 bases and J gave up 4 bases, with 15 bases separating them. CDR3 coding DNA: TGTGCCAGCAGTTACGGGTGGGGAGCGGCTTACAATGAGCAGTTCTTC. This gives the protein CASSYGWGAAYNEQFF.

The V and J genes are TRBV6-6 and TRBJ2-7; weak D call: TRBD2 (7 bases). The CDR3 length is 15 residues. V lost 4 bases to trimming and J lost 3 bases, with 16 bases between them. Per germline, CDR1 MNHNY and CDR2 SVGAGI (reference sequence). In nucleotides, the CDR3 is TGTGCCAGCAGTTCGAAAGGAGGGGGGGGCTACGAGCAGTACTTC. The encoded protein is CASSSKGGGGYEQYF.

The chain uses TRBV7-9 and TRBJ1-4; D gene unclear. V lost 1 base, J lost 7 bases, and 4 bases lay in between. This CDR3 has 12 residues. Germline CDR1 reads SEHNR; CDR2 reads FQNEAQ (reference sequence). CDR3 amino acids: CASSLGGEKLFF. CDR3 nucleotide sequence: TGTGCCAGCAGCTTAGGGGGTGAAAAACTGTTTTTT.

V and J are TRBV28 and TRBJ2-3; the D gene is possibly TRBD2 (6 bases). Between the trimmed V and J ends, which lost 5 bases and 2 bases, there was a span of 23 bases. Germline V gives CDR1 MDHEN, CDR2 SYDVKM. The CDR3 is 18 residues long. The CDR3 nucleotides are TGTGCCAGCAGTGATTCACCGGGACTTGGATCCCACACAGATACGCAGTATTTT. Translation: CASSDSPGLGSHTDTQYF. The whole variable domain, remainder taken from reference TRBV28 and TRBJ2-3, is DVKVTQSSRYLVKRTGEKVFLECVQDMDHENMFWYRQDPGLGLRLIYFSYDVKMKEKGDIPEGYSVSREKKERFSLILESASTNQTSMYLCASSDSPGLGSHTDTQYFGPGTRLTVL.

The chain is built from TRBV10-3 and TRBJ2-4, with D tentatively TRBD1 or TRBD2 (5 bases each). Germline CDR1 is ENHRY and CDR2 is SYGVKD. V lost 10 bases and J lost 3, with 13 bases in between. The CDR3 runs 13 residues. CDR3 residues: CATLTEGKNIQYF. The CDR3 coding sequence is TGTGCCACCCTGACAGAGGGCAAAAACATTCAGTACTTC.

The chain joins TRBV15 to TRBJ2-1; 8 nucleotides line up with TRBD2. CDR3 length: 15 residues. Looked up from germline, CDR1 is LNHNV and CDR2 is YYDKDF (reference sequence). Trimming cost V 4 bases and J 4 bases; bases outside gene matches: 6. The CDR3 DNA sequence: TGTGCCACCAGCACCCAACTAGCGGATTACAATGAGCAGTTCTTC. It encodes CATSTQLADYNEQFF.

The V and J genes are TRBV6-5 and TRBJ2-5; D is possibly TRBD1 (8 bases). Trimming cost V 5 bases and J 0 bases, with 13 bases left between them. This CDR3 is built from 15 residues. Germline assignment: CDR1 MNHEY and CDR2 SVGAGI. The CDR3 DNA reads TGTGCCAGCAGTAAACAGGGGGGGAACCAAGAGACCCAGTACTTC. As protein: CASSKQGGNQETQYF.

This chain joins TRBV18 and TRBJ1-5, with D unresolved. This CDR3 comprises 13 residues. The germline gives CDR1 KGHSH, CDR2 LQKENI. V shed 3 bases and J shed 3 bases, with 6 bases lying between them. DNA for the CDR3: TGTGCCAGCTCACCTGAGTCCAATCAGCCCCAGCATTTT. It translates to CASSPESNQPQHF.

The V and J genes are TRBV4-1 and TRBJ1-5, with D possibly matching TRBD1 (6 bases). The CDR3 length is 14 residues. The V gene's germline CDR1 is MGHRA and CDR2 YSYEKL. With 3 bases removed from V and 2 bases from J, the gap between germline ends came to 8 bases. This chain's CDR3 is CASSQRGGNQPQHF. CDR3 coding DNA: TGCGCCAGCAGCCAGAGGGGGGGCAATCAGCCCCAGCATTTT.

The chain employs TRBV7-8 and TRBJ2-3; 7 positions match TRBD2. V was pared by 5 bases and J by 6 bases, with 14 bases of the junction left unmatched. Germline V gene data show CDR1 as SGHVS and CDR2 as FQNEAQ. The CDR3 sequence is 16 residues long. This CDR3 reads CASSLSRGRKADTQYF. DNA of the CDR3: TGTGCCAGCAGCCTGTCTCGCGGGAGAAAGGCGGATACGCAGTATTTT.